The 8 T cell receptor beta chains reported below all come from one sample, sequenced in a study of beta chain features in type 1 diabetes (dated by TCRdb to 2016 to 2019). Receptor libraries were prepared by the immunoSEQ multiplex PCR assay. The entire isolated RNA was reverse transcribed using the High Capacity cDNA Reverse Transcription Kit, and thus expressed TCRB transcripts were sequenced. The source is immuneACCESS, and TCRdb retained only in-frame sequences with V and J called. Part of the clones is not carried over; for the studies checked, unresolved V genes explain less than half of this, and the remainder is unexplained. This sample gives roughly 400,000 clones in total; roughly 16% of them show up just once. Around 0.02% of the sample rests with the top ten. Sequences were obtained from naive CD4+ T cells from blood. The sample's cell subset or site label is to be understood as: true naive CD4+ T cells. The receptors were gathered from a woman under 30 in good health.

The rearrangement uses TRBV15 and TRBJ2-7; possible D gene TRBD1, 6 bases. There are 15 residues in the CDR3. Germline V gene sequence: CDR1 LNHNV, CDR2 YYDKDF (reference sequence). Trimming cost V 1 base and J 5 bases, with 15 bases left between them. CDR3 bases: TGTGCCACCAGCAGAGGCCAACAGGGTTTCGACGAGCAGTACTTC. This translates into CATSRGQQGFDEQYF. Based on the CDR3 plus reference TRBV15 and TRBJ2-7, the full variable domain is DAMVIQNPRYQVTQFGKPVTLSCSQTLNHNVMYWYQQKSSQAPKLLFHYYDKDFNNEADTPDNFQSRRPNTSFCFLDIRSPGLGDTAMYLCATSRGQQGFDEQYFGPGTRLTVT.

This clone was counted between two and nine times. The chain recombines TRBV4-1 with TRBJ2-1; TRBD1 aligns across 8 bases. Germline V lookup: CDR1 MGHRA, CDR2 YSYEKL. J gave up 6 bases and V 4 bases, and 8 bases lay outside the gene matches. This CDR3 is 15 amino acids long. This chain's CDR3 is CASSRTGTGGNEQFF. CDR3 in DNA: TGCGCCAGCAGCCGGACCGGGACAGGAGGCAATGAGCAGTTCTTC.

The CDR3 coding sequence is TGTGCCAGCAGCTTCCTTCTAGCGGGACTTCCCTACGAGCAGTACTTC. Protein: CASSFLLAGLPYEQYF. V and J are TRBV5-6 and TRBJ2-7; 9 bases align to TRBD2. The ends lost 2 bases at V and 2 bases at J; junction bases unmatched: 8. The CDR3 extends over 16 amino acids. Germline CDR1 SGHDT, CDR2 YYEEEE. The full variable domain, rest sourced from reference TRBV5-6 and TRBJ2-7, is DAGVTQSPTHLIKTRGQQVTLRCSPKSGHDTVSWYQQALGQGPQFIFQYYEEEERQRGNFPDRFSGHQFPNYSSELNVNALLLGDSALYLCASSFLLAGLPYEQYFGPGTRLTVT.

This clone was found a few times. V and J are TRBV7-2 and TRBJ1-5; D gene unclear. Germline-derived CDR1 and CDR2 are SGHTA and FQGNSA. The V end lost 4 bases, the J end lost 2 bases, and 6 bases lay between the germline ends. This CDR3 region has 13 residues. The CDR3 protein is CASSWQGNQPQHF. In DNA, the CDR3 is TGTGCCAGCAGCTGGCAGGGCAATCAGCCCCAGCATTTT.

J is TRBJ2-3 and V is TRBV9; D possibly corresponds to TRBD2 (5 bases). Trimming cost V 3 bases and J 4 bases, with 9 bases left between them. In germline, CDR1 is SGDLS, CDR2 YYNGEE. This CDR3 is 13 amino acids long. DNA for the CDR3: TGTGCCAGCAGCGACCGGAGGTCAGATACGCAGTATTTT. Amino acids: CASSDRRSDTQYF.

This clone showed up just a few times. The chain employs TRBV5-1 and TRBJ2-1; a weak D match, TRBD2 (5 bases). The V gene lost 2 bases and the J gene lost 8 bases, with 14 bases spanning the gap. Germline V lookup: CDR1 SGHRS, CDR2 YFSETQ. The CDR3 has 14 residues. DNA of the CDR3: TGCGCCAGCAGCTTAGGTCTAGCCAGCGATGAGCAGTTCTTC. Its protein is CASSLGLASDEQFF.

This clone has only a few counts. The chain has TRBV20-1 and TRBJ1-5; 7 bases map to TRBD1. The CDR3 is 11 amino acids. Germline loops: CDR1 DFQATT, CDR2 SNEGSKA (reference sequence). V gave up 5 bases and J gave up 11 bases; unmatched junction bases: 6. The CDR3 DNA is TGCAGTGCTTTAGACAGGGAGTCCCAGCATTTT. It specifies CSALDRESQHF.

This sequence joins TRBV6-5 and TRBJ1-4; D is perhaps TRBD1 (5 bases). The CDR3 totals 14 residues. V lost 0 bases and J 7 bases, leaving 9 bases between the germline ends. Germline V CDR1 and CDR2: MNHEY, SVGAGI. CDR3 DNA: TGTGCCAGCAGTTACTCGCCCGGGGGTGAAAAACTGTTTTTT. Encoded protein: CASSYSPGGEKLFF.